The 10 T cell receptor beta chains presented below share a single source sample, sequenced in a study of technical replicates of blood from several donors. TCRdb's table, derived via immunoSEQ multiplex PCR, lists solely in-frame clones and lacks some. The table has under 85,000 clones, over 90% seen once; the top ten hold approximately 0.4%. Sequencing was performed on T cells isolated from PBMCs. The receptors were sampled from a human donor in good health.

This clone was detected only once. V usage is TRBV7-8 and J usage is TRBJ2-1, with 14 bases lining up with TRBD2. The V gene end was trimmed by 3 bases and the J gene end by 6 bases; junction bases not matched to a gene: 4. This CDR3 region has 16 residues. Per the germline V gene, CDR1 is SGHVS and CDR2 is FQNEAQ. CDR3 bases: TGTGCCAGCAGCTTGGGACTAGCGGGAGCGGTCAATGAGCAGTTCTTC. Encoded protein: CASSLGLAGAVNEQFF. Full variable domain (remainder filled in from reference TRBV7-8 and TRBJ2-1): GAGVSQSPRYKVAKRGQDVALRCDPISGHVSLFWYQQALGQGPEFLTYFQNEAQLDKSGLPSDRFFAERPEGSVSTLKIQRTQQEDSAVYLCASSLGLAGAVNEQFFGPGTRLTVL.

The chain carries TRBV28 and TRBJ2-2, with a weak D call TRBD2 (5 bases). Trimming left V 8 bases short and J 8 bases short, with 18 bases between. The CDR3 spans 14 residues. The germline gives CDR1 MDHEN, CDR2 SYDVKM. The DNA of the CDR3 is TGTGCCAGCCGCTCGGCGGGCGTTTTTGGGGAGCTGTTTTTT. It yields the protein CASRSAGVFGELFF. Drawing the rest from reference TRBV28 and TRBJ2-2, the complete variable domain is DVKVTQSSRYLVKRTGEKVFLECVQDMDHENMFWYRQDPGLGLRLIYFSYDVKMKEKGDIPEGYSVSREKKERFSLILESASTNQTSMYLCASRSAGVFGELFFGEGSRLTVL.

This rearrangement joins TRBV5-4 to TRBJ2-5; D is possibly TRBD2 (6 bases). The ends were cut back, 5 bases at V and 1 base at J, with 15 bases in the middle. The germline gives CDR1 SGHNT, CDR2 YYREEE (reference sequence). The CDR3 sequence is 15 residues long. DNA of the CDR3: TGTGCCAGCAGGATGGGGGGTCCCCTCCAAGAGACCCAGTACTTC. It is translated as CASRMGGPLQETQYF.

The chain links TRBV9 to TRBJ1-1; unclear D gene. The CDR3 sequence is 13 residues long. CDR1 and CDR2 (germline): SGDLS, YYNGEE. V was trimmed by 4 bases and J by 1 base, leaving 8 bases between them. The CDR3 DNA follows: TGTGCCAGCAGCCTGAGGTCGAACACTGAAGCTTTCTTT. Amino acids: CASSLRSNTEAFF.

J is TRBJ2-3 and V is TRBV5-5; no clear D gene. Trimming took off 3 bases at V and 8 bases at J, with 16 bases between the two ends. This CDR3 is built from 14 residues. Germline-derived CDR1 and CDR2 are SGHKS and YYEKEE (reference sequence). The CDR3 nucleotides read TGTGCCAGCAGCTACGCGATATTGGTCGGTACGCAGTATTTT. Its protein product is CASSYAILVGTQYF.

The CDR3 coding sequence is TGTGCCAGCAGTGCCAGGTCCTACGAGCAGTACTTC. This encodes CASSARSYEQYF. The rearrangement uses TRBV28 and TRBJ2-7; D ambiguous. The germline gives CDR1 MDHEN, CDR2 SYDVKM. The CDR3 extends over 12 amino acids. V lost 5 bases and J 1 base, leaving 6 bases between the germline ends.

V gene TRBV6-4 combines with J gene TRBJ2-3; 8 bases fit TRBD2. The CDR3 sequence is 14 residues long. The germline V gene has CDR1 MRHNA and CDR2 SNTAGT. V trimming: 8 bases; J trimming: 2 bases; junction bases outside the gene matches: 6. CDR3 coding DNA: TGTGCCAGCCGTAGCGGGGAGGCCACAGATACGCAGTATTTT. It specifies CASRSGEATDTQYF.

The chain carries TRBV7-6 and TRBJ2-7; D remains ambiguous. V was clipped by 1 base and J by 3 bases, with 4 bases between them. The germline V gene has CDR1 SGHVS and CDR2 FNYEAQ. CDR3 length equals 12 residues. The CDR3 DNA is TGTGCCAGCAGCTTAGATAACTACGAGCAGTACTTC. It specifies CASSLDNYEQYF.

The V and J genes are TRBV10-3 and TRBJ1-5; D is unresolved. Germline V gene data show CDR1 as ENHRY and CDR2 as SYGVKD. The CDR3 consists of 13 residues. The V end was cut by 5 bases, the J end by 5 bases, with 10 bases between. The CDR3 sequence is CAISTDPDQPQHF. CDR3 nucleotides: TGTGCCATCAGTACAGACCCCGATCAGCCCCAGCATTTT.

V usage is TRBV29-1 and J usage is TRBJ2-1, with TRBD2 matching over 10 bases. The germline V gene has CDR1 SQVTM and CDR2 ANQGSEA. J gave up 0 bases and V 6 bases, and 8 bases lay outside the gene matches. The CDR3 is 16 amino acids. This chain's CDR3 is CSVRSSGGSSYNEQFF. In DNA, the CDR3 is TGCAGCGTACGGTCTAGCGGGGGAAGCTCCTACAATGAGCAGTTCTTC.